Listed below are T cell receptor beta chains from one sample, sequenced in a study of T-cell memory formation after mild COVID-19. TCRdb fed the 5' RACE reads into MiXCR, producing one record per CDR3 protein. In the table there are around 530,000 distinct CDR3 sequences, about 20% of which are singletons. The sample was PBMCs or a T cell subset sorted from them (not recorded which). These receptors originate from an adult woman who had mild COVID-19 (a few samples of this study predate the infection). Cell type and time point are not known. The CDR3 runs from the conserved cysteine through the conserved F or W. Each record gives: J gene, clone size, V gene, D gene, CDR3 DNA, CDR3 protein. D genes are given only for firm matches. Rows give clone size only sometimes, using once, few, many, or a class for an expanded clone.

TRBJ2-3 few TRBV12-3/TRBV12-4 NA TGTGCCAGCAGTGGAGGGGGGAAAGATACGCAGTATTTT CASSGGGKDTQYF
TRBJ2-3 few TRBV5-4 TRBD2 TGTGCCAGCAGCTTGACCCCTCGTAGCGGGAGTACAGATACGCAGTATTTT CASSLTPRSGSTDTQYF
TRBJ2-7 many TRBV24-1 NA TGTGCCACCAGTGACCCCGGGTATGGCGAGCAGTACTTC CATSDPGYGEQYF
TRBJ2-1 NA TRBV12-5 TRBD1 TGTGCTAGTGGTTTGTCATCGACAGGGTCCTTC CASGLSSTGSF
TRBJ1-6 NA TRBV7-9 TRBD1 TGTGCCAGCAGCTTAGGCTTCGGGACAGGGGATGCTAATTCACCCCTCCACTTT CASSLGFGTGDANSPLHF
TRBJ1-1 NA TRBV5-1 NA TGCGCCAGCAGCTGGGGGGCAGGGACCACTGAAGCTTTCTTT CASSWGAGTTEAFF
TRBJ1-4 NA TRBV6-2/TRBV6-3 NA TGTGCCAGCAGTTACCGTCGAGCGGCTAATGAAAAACTGTTTTTT CASSYRRAANEKLFF
TRBJ1-6 few TRBV7-2 NA TGTGCCAGCAGCCCTGATGTAGGGGCCCTCCACTTT CASSPDVGALHF
TRBJ2-1 NA TRBV7-3 TRBD2 TGTGCCAGCAGCTCTAGCGGGGAGTACAATGAGCAGTTCTTC CASSSSGEYNEQFF
TRBJ2-6 many TRBV11-2 NA TGTGCCAGCAGCTTAGCCGGGGGAAGGACTGGGGCCAACGTCCTGACTTTC CASSLAGGRTGANVLTF